These T cell receptor beta chains were read from a single sample in a study of T cell repertoires in cytomegalovirus infection. From the reads, TCRdb called clonotypes with MiXCR, one entry per CDR3 protein. Among about 330,000 distinct CDR3 sequences listed, 9.5% were seen once. Sequencing was performed on PBMCs. Every receptor here comes from a human donor in good health (CMV status not recorded). Some clones in this sample may be carry-over from other donors' samples. The conserved cysteine and the conserved F or W are not part of the CDR3 here. D genes are given only for firm matches.

j_gene	d_gene	v_gene	CDR3aa
TRBJ2-7	TRBD1	TRBV7-2	ASSFPRQGGPSYEQY
TRBJ2-5	.	TRBV7-2	ASSLGPGEEETQY
TRBJ2-5	TRBD2	TRBV7-2	ASSLELATPETQY
TRBJ2-7	TRBD1	TRBV7-9	ASDRDRAHEQY
TRBJ2-7	TRBD1	TRBV12-3/TRBV12-4	ASSFRQGWQDEQY
TRBJ1-6	.	TRBV28	ASSSGTALSPLH
TRBJ1-5	TRBD1	TRBV28	ASSYTGARQPQH
TRBJ1-2	.	TRBV7-9	ASSVLKDYGYT
TRBJ2-1	.	TRBV27	ASSSREDEQF
TRBJ2-7	.	TRBV20-1	SARGETYEQY
TRBJ2-7	.	TRBV7-8	ASSFDSRKRVEQY
TRBJ1-5	TRBD1	TRBV19	ASSISGQGRQPQH
TRBJ2-7	.	TRBV4-3	ASSQVRGVRPYEQY
TRBJ1-6	.	TRBV7-9	ASSLGTADSPLH
TRBJ2-3	TRBD2	TRBV20-1	SARLGVAGVDTDTQY
TRBJ1-2	TRBD1	TRBV12-3/TRBV12-4	ASRPFGTGVYGYT
TRBJ1-5	.	TRBV7-2	ASSASPLGRYNQPQH
TRBJ1-1	.	TRBV7-9	ASRGTMNTEAF
TRBJ2-7	.	TRBV20-1	SARDLRVSSYEQY
TRBJ2-7	.	TRBV11-2	ASSPSLAYEQY
TRBJ2-1	.	TRBV7-2	ASSLVAFNNEQF
TRBJ1-3	.	TRBV9	ASSVEIGGTGNTIY